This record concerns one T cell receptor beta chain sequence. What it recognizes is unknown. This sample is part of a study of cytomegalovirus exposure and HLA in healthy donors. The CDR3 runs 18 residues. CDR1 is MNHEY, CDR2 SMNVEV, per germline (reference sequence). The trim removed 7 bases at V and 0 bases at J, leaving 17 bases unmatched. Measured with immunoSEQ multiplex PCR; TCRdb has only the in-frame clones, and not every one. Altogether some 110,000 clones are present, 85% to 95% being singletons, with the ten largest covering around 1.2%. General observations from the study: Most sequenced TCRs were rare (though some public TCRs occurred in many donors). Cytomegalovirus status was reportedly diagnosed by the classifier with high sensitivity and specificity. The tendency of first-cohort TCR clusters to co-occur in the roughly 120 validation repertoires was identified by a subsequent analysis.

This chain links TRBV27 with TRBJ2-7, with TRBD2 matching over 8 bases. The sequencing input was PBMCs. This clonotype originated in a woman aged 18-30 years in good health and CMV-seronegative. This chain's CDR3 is CASIPVRGGQESSYEQYF. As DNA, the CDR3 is TGTGCCAGCATCCCAGTTCGGGGGGGACAAGAGAGCTCCTACGAGCAGTACTTC.